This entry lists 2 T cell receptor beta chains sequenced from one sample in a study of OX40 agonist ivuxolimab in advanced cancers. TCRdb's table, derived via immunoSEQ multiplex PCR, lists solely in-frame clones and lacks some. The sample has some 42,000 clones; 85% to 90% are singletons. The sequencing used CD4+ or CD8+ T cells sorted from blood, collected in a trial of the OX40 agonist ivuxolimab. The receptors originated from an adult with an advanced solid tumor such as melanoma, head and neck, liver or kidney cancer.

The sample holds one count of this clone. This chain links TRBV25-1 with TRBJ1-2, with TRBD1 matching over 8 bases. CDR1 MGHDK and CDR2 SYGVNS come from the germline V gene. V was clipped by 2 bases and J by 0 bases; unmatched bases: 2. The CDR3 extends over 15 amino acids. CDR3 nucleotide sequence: TGTGCCAGCAGTGAAACGGACAGGGCTAACTATGGCTACACCTTC. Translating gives CASSETDRANYGYTF.

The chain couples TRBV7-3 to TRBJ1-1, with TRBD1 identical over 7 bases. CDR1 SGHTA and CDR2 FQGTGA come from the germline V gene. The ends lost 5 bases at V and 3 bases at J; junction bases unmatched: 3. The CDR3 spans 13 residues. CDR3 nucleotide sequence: TGTGCCAGCAGCGAGCAGGGGGACACTGAAGCTTTCTTT. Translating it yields CASSEQGDTEAFF.